The clone carrying this T cell receptor beta chain appeared a few times. The sample comes from a study of blood T cell repertoires in COVID-19. For the study at large: PBMCs, B-cell-depleted T cells, or T cells provided the cDNA or gDNA that made up the material.

Trimming removed 2 bases from V and 4 bases from J; junction bases left unmatched: 8. Germline V gene sequence: CDR1 KGHSH, CDR2 LQKENI. The CDR3 runs to 16 residues. In the source study's methods: The assay estimated nucleated cells by amplifying reference gene primers. The data were produced by immunoSEQ multiplex PCR, yet TCRdb's version contains in-frame clones alone and is incomplete. From that table come the V and J calls and clone size; the DNA was used to work out D and trimming. Of around 250,000 clones detected, about 82% appear once; the ten largest clones hold approximately 5.5%. Sequencing was performed on peripheral blood. The chain couples TRBV18 to TRBJ2-5, with TRBD2 matching over 9 bases. The TCR originated in a woman aged 80 or older with COVID-19, enrolled during active disease. The chain's CDR3 is CASSPGDSGGRETQYF. The CDR3, as DNA: TGTGCCAGCTCACCAGGGGATAGCGGGGGAAGAGAGACCCAGTACTTC.